This is a list of T cell receptor beta chains from one sample in a study of immune characterization of retroperitoneal liposarcoma. TCRdb analysed the PCR reads with MiXCR anew, one entry per CDR3 protein. In the table there are about 19,000 distinct CDR3 sequences, about 35% of which are singletons. Sequenced: blood. The receptors originated from a male donor with retroperitoneal liposarcoma. Each CDR3 is given with its conserved first and last residue. Fields, in order: V gene, clone size, J gene, D gene, CDR3 protein, CDR3 DNA. The D gene is left open where the match is weak. Clone sizes are given selectively: once, few, many, or a class where the clone is expanded.

TRBV5-6	many	TRBJ2-7	-	CASSLSSYEQYF	TGTGCCAGCAGCTTAAGCTCCTACGAGCAGTACTTC
TRBV12-3/TRBV12-4	few	TRBJ1-2	-	CASGMGGRYGYTF	TGTGCCAGCGGAATGGGGGGGCGGTATGGCTACACCTTC
TRBV12-3/TRBV12-4	few	TRBJ1-4	-	CASSYVREKLFF	TGTGCCAGCAGCTACGTCAGGGAAAAACTGTTTTTT
TRBV11-3	many	TRBJ2-1	TRBD2	CASSLVGGSRYEQFF	TGTGCCAGCAGCTTAGTCGGCGGGAGCAGGTACGAGCAGTTCTTC
TRBV7-6	few	TRBJ2-1	-	CASSLAGPNNEQFF	TGTGCCAGCAGCTTAGCAGGGCCAAACAATGAGCAGTTCTTC
TRBV6-1	medium-sized	TRBJ2-7	TRBD1	CASSSYRGTYEQYF	TGTGCCAGCAGTTCATACAGGGGGACCTACGAGCAGTACTTC
TRBV7-2	large	TRBJ2-1	-	CASSPLYGAYNEQFF	TGTGCCAGCAGCCCTTTGTATGGGGCCTACAATGAGCAGTTCTTC
TRBV7-6	medium-sized	TRBJ2-1	-	CASSLRQGGYEQFF	TGTGCCAGCAGCTTACGCCAGGGGGGATACGAGCAGTTCTTC
TRBV12-3/TRBV12-4	many	TRBJ2-1	-	CASSPGRGVSYEQFF	TGTGCCAGCAGTCCCGGCAGGGGGGTATCCTACGAGCAGTTCTTC
TRBV11-1	few	TRBJ1-2	TRBD1	CASSPDRVDGYTF	TGTGCCAGCAGCCCGGACAGGGTGGATGGCTACACCTTC
TRBV12-3/TRBV12-4	-	TRBJ1-6	-	CASSAHGGGSSPLHF	TGTGCCAGCAGTGCGCATGGGGGTGGAAGCTCACCCCTCCACTTT
TRBV6-1	many	TRBJ2-1	-	CASSLTGYEQFF	TGTGCCAGCAGCCTTACAGGGTACGAGCAGTTCTTC
TRBV7-2	medium-sized	TRBJ2-3	-	CASSLGTAGGDTQYF	TGTGCCAGCAGCCTTGGGACGGCAGGTGGAGATACGCAGTATTTT
TRBV11-2	-	TRBJ2-7	TRBD2	CASSAFPSGGADEQYF	TGTGCCAGCAGCGCATTCCCTAGCGGGGGGGCCGATGAGCAGTACTTC
TRBV12-3/TRBV12-4	medium-sized	TRBJ2-1	-	CASSFLRSNEQFF	TGTGCCAGCAGTTTTCTTAGGAGCAATGAGCAGTTCTTC
TRBV25-1	many	TRBJ2-7	-	CASSEYDADSYEQYF	TGTGCCAGCAGTGAATACGACGCGGACTCCTACGAGCAGTACTTC
TRBV10-3	-	TRBJ1-1	-	CAGGGMGTEAFF	TGTGCCGGTGGGGGGATGGGCACTGAGGCTTTCTTT
TRBV10-2	once	TRBJ2-7	-	CASTEDSPSYEQYF	TGCGCCAGCACCGAGGACTCCCCCTCCTACGAGCAGTACTTC
TRBV7-8	many	TRBJ1-2	-	CASSLGPRTGGYTF	TGTGCCAGCAGCTTGGGGCCCCGGACGGGGGGCTACACCTTC
TRBV6-1	few	TRBJ2-1	-	CASKTPSSEINEQFF	TGTGCCAGCAAGACCCCAAGTAGCGAGATCAATGAGCAGTTCTTC
TRBV6-1	-	TRBJ2-4	TRBD1	CASRDRGNSPLHF	TGTGCCAGCAGGGACAGGGGAAATTCACCCCTCCACTTC
TRBV11-2	-	TRBJ2-3	-	CASSFSKDTDTQYF	TGTGCCAGCAGCTTTTCGAAGGACACAGATACGCAGTATTTT
TRBV7-3	few	TRBJ1-2	-	CASSDPLGGTNYGYTF	TGTGCCAGCAGCGATCCCCTTGGGGGTACCAACTATGGCTACACCTTC
TRBV11-3	-	TRBJ2-7	-	CASSQEGISEQYF	TGTGCCAGCAGCCAGGAAGGGATTTCCGAGCAGTACTTC
TRBV7-2	-	TRBJ2-3	-	CASSPASYEQFF	TGTGCCAGCAGCCCTGCTAGTTACGAGCAGTTCTTT
TRBV6-1	-	TRBJ2-7	-	CASSQGEGAAYNEQYF	TGTGCCAGCTCCCAGGGGGAGGGAGCTGCCTACAATGAGCAGTACTTC
TRBV7-8	many	TRBJ2-1	-	CASTLPPQGGAFTEETQFF	TGTGCCAGCACCCTACCCCCACAGGGGGGGGCCTTTACTGAAGAGACCCAGTTCTTC
TRBV7-2	-	TRBJ1-4	-	CASSLGAGHQAHGHDRKSTRLFF	TGTGCCAGCAGCTTAGGGGCCGGGCACCAGGCTCACGGTCACGATCGGAAGAGCACACGTCTGTTTTTT
TRBV6-1	medium-sized	TRBJ2-1	-	CASSQGIGYEQFF	TGTGCCAGCAGTCAGGGAATCGGATATGAGCAGTTCTTC
TRBV6-1	medium-sized	TRBJ2-1	-	CASSRGVGYNEQFF	TGTGCCAGCAGTAGGGGGGTTGGATACAATGAGCAGTTCTTC
TRBV12-3/TRBV12-4	few	TRBJ2-2	-	CASRGGGADTGELFF	TGTGCCAGCAGGGGGGGGGGCGCGGACACCGGGGAGCTGTTTTTT
TRBV12-3/TRBV12-4	-	TRBJ1-4	-	CASSLENEKLFF	TGTGCCAGCAGTTTGGAAAATGAAAAACTGTTTTTT
TRBV12-3/TRBV12-4	-	TRBJ2-4	-	CASSLTGEGGYF	TGTGCCAGCAGTTTAACAGGCGAGGGAGGGTACTTC
TRBV7-6	many	TRBJ2-5	-	CASSFGSRQETQYF	TGTGCCAGCAGCTTCGGGAGCCGCCAAGAGACCCAGTACTTC
TRBV5-5	few	TRBJ2-5	-	CASSLVSEETQYF	TGTGCCAGCAGCTTGGTGTCCGAAGAGACCCAGTACTTC
TRBV6-1	many	TRBJ2-1	-	CASTHRDKETQFF	TGTGCCAGCACTCACCGGGACAAAGAGACCCAGTTCTTC
TRBV6-1	few	TRBJ2-5	TRBD2	CASSPGTSGRETQYF	TGTGCCAGCAGCCCAGGGACTAGCGGGAGAGAGACCCAGTACTTC
TRBV7-3	-	TRBJ2-5	TRBD2	CASSWASGSLETQYF	TGTGCCAGCAGCTGGGCTAGCGGGAGTCTTGAGACCCAGTACTTC
TRBV6-1	few	TRBJ2-1	TRBD1	CAIGDRTGTKETQFF	TGTGCCATCGGGGATCGGACAGGTACTAAAGAGACCCAGTTCTTC
TRBV27	-	TRBJ1-1	-	CASTGGGNTEAFF	TGTGCCAGCACCGGGGGGGGGAACACTGAAGCTTTCTTT
TRBV6-1	many	TRBJ2-1	TRBD1	CASSRTGGQETQFF	TGTGCCAGCAGCCGGACAGGGGGCCAGGAGACCCAGTTCTTC
TRBV12-3/TRBV12-4	-	TRBJ2-2	TRBD1	CASTLDRGLTGELFF	TGTGCCAGCACCTTGGACAGGGGGCTTACCGGGGAGCTGTTTTTT
TRBV4-1	-	TRBJ2-1	-	CASSQDPLRANEQFF	TGCGCCAGCAGCCAAGATCCCCTAAGGGCCAATGAGCAGTTCTTC
TRBV6-1	few	TRBJ2-1	-	CASSTRDRRAYEQFF	TGTGCCAGCAGTACTAGAGACCGGAGGGCCTACGAGCAGTTCTTC
TRBV7-2	-	TRBJ2-3	TRBD2	CASRPTSASQQYF	TGTGCCAGCCGCCCGACTAGCGCCAGCCAGCAGTATTTT